The rows below give T cell receptor beta chains drawn from one sample of a study of T cell repertoires in cytomegalovirus infection. These receptors have no identified antigens. Via MiXCR, TCRdb re-called the reads, giving one row per CDR3 protein. The sample consists of hundreds of thousands of distinct CDR3 sequences, around 32% of them appearing once. Material: cultured PBMCs, obtained from culture after CMV antigen stimulation. The receptors originated from a human donor in good health (CMV status not recorded). Some clones in this sample may be carry-over from other donors' samples. The conserved cysteine and the conserved F or W are not part of the CDR3 here.

j_gene	v_gene	CDR3aa
TRBJ2-5	TRBV12-3/TRBV12-4	ADTSDRPLQETQY
TRBJ2-2	TRBV7-2	ASHRGPYTGELF
TRBJ1-5	TRBV7-6	ASSLGWGADQPQH
TRBJ1-5	TRBV2	ASSRTSSNQPQH
TRBJ2-2	TRBV2	ASTGGTNTGELF
TRBJ2-5	TRBV7-2	ASTLEKETQY
TRBJ2-3	TRBV6-1	ASSGPLGPGGRDTQY
TRBJ1-1	TRBV4-1	ASSQAHRGRFRGKAF
TRBJ2-1	TRBV27	ASSLWGGPPQQF
TRBJ1-1	TRBV6-5	ASSNRQPNTEAF
TRBJ1-3	TRBV7-2	ASSLGLGAGNTIY
TRBJ2-1	TRBV2	ASSDRSGRNGEQF
TRBJ2-4	TRBV29-1	SAPGQGGNIQY
TRBJ1-1	TRBV4-2	ASSQVDRGDTEAF
TRBJ2-2	TRBV2	ASSEAGNTGELF
TRBJ2-5	TRBV20-1	SASLVQETQY
TRBJ2-1	TRBV4-1	ASSPQVERGNPSSYNEQF
TRBJ2-3	TRBV7-2	ASSFRGLGADTQY
TRBJ2-6	TRBV20-1	SARGTGANVLT
TRBJ1-4	TRBV4-3	ASSQTSATLGDEKLF
TRBJ1-1	TRBV7-8	ASRYQGDTEAF
TRBJ1-2	TRBV28	ATRQGNGYT
TRBJ2-3	TRBV15	ATSSLRGTTDTQY
TRBJ2-5	TRBV7-3	ASSFEGQGTQY
TRBJ1-1	TRBV12-5	ASGLYRTGFNTEAF
TRBJ2-1	TRBV20-1	SARDEPGRNEQF
TRBJ2-3	TRBV12-3/TRBV12-4	ASSLGGRLAGGLTDTQY
TRBJ1-5	TRBV5-8	ASSNYQPQH
TRBJ2-1	TRBV7-2	ASSSTSGRASGEQF